This entry features one TCR beta chain sequence. Its target is not known. The CDR3 extends over 14 amino acids. Germline CDR1 is SGHTA and CDR2 is FQGTGA. V lost 0 bases, J lost 1 base, and 4 bases lay in between. Here immunoSEQ multiplex PCR was the method, and the copy in TCRdb shows in-frame clones only, minus some. The profile covers fewer than 90,000 clones, with 89% appearing a single time and approximately 0.19% taken by the ten largest. On cycle 4 day 1 and cycle 7 day 1, as well as at baseline, blood was sampled. This sample is drawn from a study of OX40 agonist ivuxolimab in advanced cancers. Broader study findings: There was clonal expansion of CD4+ and CD8+ blood T cells by week 6 at 0.1 to 3.0 mg/kg.

V usage is TRBV7-3 and J usage is TRBJ2-1, with D hard to call. The clonotype originates from an adult with an advanced solid tumor such as melanoma, head and neck, liver or kidney cancer. The material sequenced was CD4+ or CD8+ T cells sorted from blood, taken in a trial of the OX40 agonist ivuxolimab. CDR3 nucleotides: TGTGCCAGCAGCTTAACAGGGTCCTACAATGAGCAGTTCTTC. This gives the protein CASSLTGSYNEQFF.